This T cell receptor (beta chain) derives from a study of blood T cell repertoires in COVID-19. Overall study context: Both acute and convalescent COVID-19 samples were obtained from the United States, Italy and Spain.

Seattle patient enrollment occurred during active infection, with longitudinal follow-up thereafter. In the study's own analysis: Cell counts per sample came from amplifying reference gene primers. Here immunoSEQ multiplex PCR was the method, and the copy in TCRdb shows in-frame clones only, minus some. V, J and clone size derive from that table, while D and trimming were established from the DNA sequence. This table has roughly 150,000 clones, just under 85% appearing once. The germline V gene encodes CDR1 MDHEN and CDR2 SYDVKM. This CDR3 has 13 amino acids. Trimming stripped 4 bases from V and 5 bases from J, with 11 bases between.

This TCR derives from a woman older than 75 with COVID-19, enrolled during active disease. The chain links TRBV28 to TRBJ2-5; weak D call: TRBD1 (6 bases). Input material: peripheral blood. CDR3 amino acids: CASSSAGVETQYF. The CDR3 DNA is TGTGCCAGCAGTTCGGCAGGGGTCGAGACCCAGTACTTC.